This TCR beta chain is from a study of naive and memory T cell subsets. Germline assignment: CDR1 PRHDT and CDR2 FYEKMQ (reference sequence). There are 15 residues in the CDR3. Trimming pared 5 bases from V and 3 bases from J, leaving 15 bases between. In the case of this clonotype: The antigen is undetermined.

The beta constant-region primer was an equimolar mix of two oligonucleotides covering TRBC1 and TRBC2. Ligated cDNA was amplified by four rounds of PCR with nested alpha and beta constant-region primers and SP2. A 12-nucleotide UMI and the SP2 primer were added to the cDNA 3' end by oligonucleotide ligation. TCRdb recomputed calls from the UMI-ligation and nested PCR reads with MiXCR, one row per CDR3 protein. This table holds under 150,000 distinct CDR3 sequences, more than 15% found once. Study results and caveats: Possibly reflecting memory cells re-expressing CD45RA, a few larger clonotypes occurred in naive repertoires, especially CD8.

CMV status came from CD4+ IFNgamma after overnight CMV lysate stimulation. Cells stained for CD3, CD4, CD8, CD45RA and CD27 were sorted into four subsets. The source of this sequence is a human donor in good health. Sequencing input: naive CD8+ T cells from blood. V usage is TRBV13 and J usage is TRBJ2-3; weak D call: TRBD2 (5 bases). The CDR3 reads CASSPRGSTTDTQYF. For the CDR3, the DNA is TGTGCCAGCAGCCCTCGAGGGTCGACGACAGATACGCAGTATTTT.